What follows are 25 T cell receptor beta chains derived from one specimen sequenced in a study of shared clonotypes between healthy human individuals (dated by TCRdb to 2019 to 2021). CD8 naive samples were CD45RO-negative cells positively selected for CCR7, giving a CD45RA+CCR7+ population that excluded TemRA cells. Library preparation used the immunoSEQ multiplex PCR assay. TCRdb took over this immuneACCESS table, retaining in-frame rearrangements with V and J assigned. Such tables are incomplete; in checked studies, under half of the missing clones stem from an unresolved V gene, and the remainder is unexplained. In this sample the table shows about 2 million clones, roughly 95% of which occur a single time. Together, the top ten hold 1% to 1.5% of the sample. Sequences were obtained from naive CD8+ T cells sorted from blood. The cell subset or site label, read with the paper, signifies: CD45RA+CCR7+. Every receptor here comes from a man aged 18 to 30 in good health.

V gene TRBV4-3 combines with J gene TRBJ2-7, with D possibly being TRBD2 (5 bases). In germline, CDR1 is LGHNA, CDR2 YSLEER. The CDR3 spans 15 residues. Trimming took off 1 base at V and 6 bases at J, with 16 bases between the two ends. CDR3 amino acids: CASSQVFGSEGEQYF. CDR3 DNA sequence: TGCGCCAGCAGCCAAGTATTCGGCAGCGAGGGCGAGCAGTACTTC.

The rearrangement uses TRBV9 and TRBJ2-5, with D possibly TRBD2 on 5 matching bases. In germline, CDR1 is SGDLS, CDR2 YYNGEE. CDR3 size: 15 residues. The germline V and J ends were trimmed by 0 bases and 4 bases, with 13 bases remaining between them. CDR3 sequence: CASSVGVGVTETQYF. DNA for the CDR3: TGTGCCAGCAGCGTAGGGGTGGGAGTAACAGAGACCCAGTACTTC.

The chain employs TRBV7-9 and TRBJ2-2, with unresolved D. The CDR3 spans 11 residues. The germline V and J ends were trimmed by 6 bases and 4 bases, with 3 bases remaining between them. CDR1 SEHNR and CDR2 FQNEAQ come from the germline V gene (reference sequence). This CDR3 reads CASSITGELFF. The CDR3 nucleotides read TGTGCCAGCAGTATCACCGGGGAGCTGTTTTTT.

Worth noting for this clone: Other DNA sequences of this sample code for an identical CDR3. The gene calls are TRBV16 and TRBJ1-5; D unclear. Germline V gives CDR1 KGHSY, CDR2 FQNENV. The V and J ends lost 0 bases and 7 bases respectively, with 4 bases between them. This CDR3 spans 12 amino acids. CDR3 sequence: CASSQSGQPQHF. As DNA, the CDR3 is TGTGCCAGCAGCCAATCGGGACAGCCCCAGCATTTT.

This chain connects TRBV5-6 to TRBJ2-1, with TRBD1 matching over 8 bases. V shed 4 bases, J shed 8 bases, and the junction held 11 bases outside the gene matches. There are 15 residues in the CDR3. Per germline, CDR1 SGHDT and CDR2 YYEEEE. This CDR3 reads CASSPTGARFDEQFF. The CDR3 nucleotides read TGTGCCAGCAGCCCGACAGGGGCTAGGTTCGATGAGCAGTTCTTC.

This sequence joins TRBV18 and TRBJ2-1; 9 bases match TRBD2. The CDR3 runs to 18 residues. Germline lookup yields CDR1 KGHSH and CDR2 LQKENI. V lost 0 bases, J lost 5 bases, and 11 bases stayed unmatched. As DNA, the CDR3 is TGTGCCAGCTCACCACCGCGACTAGCGGAAACGGGGGACAATGAGCAGTTCTTC. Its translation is CASSPPRLAETGDNEQFF. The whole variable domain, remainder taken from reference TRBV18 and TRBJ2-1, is NAGVMQNPRHLVRRRGQEARLRCSPMKGHSHVYWYRQLPEEGLKFMVYLQKENIIDESGMPKERFSAEFPKEGPSILRIQQVVRGDSAAYFCASSPPRLAETGDNEQFFGPGTRLTVL.

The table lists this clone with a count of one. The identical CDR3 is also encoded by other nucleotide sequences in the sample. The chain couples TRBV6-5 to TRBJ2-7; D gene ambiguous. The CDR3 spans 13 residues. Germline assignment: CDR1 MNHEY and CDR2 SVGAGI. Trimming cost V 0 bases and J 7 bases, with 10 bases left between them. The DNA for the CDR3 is TGTGCCAGCAGTTACTCAGTGGGGTTAGAGCAGTACTTC. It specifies CASSYSVGLEQYF.

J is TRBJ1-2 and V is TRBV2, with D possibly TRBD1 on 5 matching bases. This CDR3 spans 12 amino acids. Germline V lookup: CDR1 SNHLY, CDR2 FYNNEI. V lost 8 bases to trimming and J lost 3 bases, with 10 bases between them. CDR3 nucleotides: TGTGCCAGCCCAGGGAGGGACTATGGCTACACCTTC. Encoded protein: CASPGRDYGYTF.

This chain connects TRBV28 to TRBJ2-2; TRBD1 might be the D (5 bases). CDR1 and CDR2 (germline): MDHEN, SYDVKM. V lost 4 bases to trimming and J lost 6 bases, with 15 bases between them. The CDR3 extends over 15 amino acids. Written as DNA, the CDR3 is TGTGCCAGCAGTTCTTTGGTAGGGGAAGCCGGGGAGCTGTTTTTT. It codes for CASSSLVGEAGELFF.

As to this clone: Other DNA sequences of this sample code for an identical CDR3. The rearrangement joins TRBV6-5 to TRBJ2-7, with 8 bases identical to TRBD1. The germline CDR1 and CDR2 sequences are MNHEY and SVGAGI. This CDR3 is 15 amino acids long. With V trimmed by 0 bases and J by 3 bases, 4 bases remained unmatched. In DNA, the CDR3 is TGTGCCAGCAGTTACTCTTCAGGGGGCAGCTACGAGCAGTACTTC. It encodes CASSYSSGGSYEQYF.

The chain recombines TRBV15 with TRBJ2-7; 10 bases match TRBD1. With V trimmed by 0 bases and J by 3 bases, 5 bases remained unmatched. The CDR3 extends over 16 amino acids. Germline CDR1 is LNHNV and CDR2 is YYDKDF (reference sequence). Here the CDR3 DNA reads TGTGCCACCAGCAGAGAGGACAGGGGGTATGGCTACGAGCAGTACTTC. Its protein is CATSREDRGYGYEQYF.

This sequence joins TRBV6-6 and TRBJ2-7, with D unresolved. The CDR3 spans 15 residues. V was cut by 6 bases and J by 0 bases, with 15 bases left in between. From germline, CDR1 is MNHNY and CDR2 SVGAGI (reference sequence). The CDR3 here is CASSVSGSSSYEQYF. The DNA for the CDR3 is TGTGCCAGCAGCGTCTCGGGTTCCTCCTCCTACGAGCAGTACTTC.

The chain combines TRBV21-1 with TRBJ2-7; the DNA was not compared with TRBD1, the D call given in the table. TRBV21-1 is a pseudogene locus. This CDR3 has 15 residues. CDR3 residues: CASRRDRVSSYEQYF. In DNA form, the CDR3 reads TGTGCCAGCAGGAGAGACAGGGTTTCCTCCTACGAGCAGTACTTC.

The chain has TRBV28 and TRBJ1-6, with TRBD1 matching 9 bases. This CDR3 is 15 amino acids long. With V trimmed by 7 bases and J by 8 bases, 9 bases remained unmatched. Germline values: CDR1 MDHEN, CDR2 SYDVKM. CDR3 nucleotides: TGTGCCAGCACCCGGAGGAGGACAGGGGATTCACCCCTCCACTTT. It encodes CASTRRRTGDSPLHF. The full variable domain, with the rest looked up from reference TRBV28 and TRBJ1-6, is DVKVTQSSRYLVKRTGEKVFLECVQDMDHENMFWYRQDPGLGLRLIYFSYDVKMKEKGDIPEGYSVSREKKERFSLILESASTNQTSMYLCASTRRRTGDSPLHFGNGTRLTVT.

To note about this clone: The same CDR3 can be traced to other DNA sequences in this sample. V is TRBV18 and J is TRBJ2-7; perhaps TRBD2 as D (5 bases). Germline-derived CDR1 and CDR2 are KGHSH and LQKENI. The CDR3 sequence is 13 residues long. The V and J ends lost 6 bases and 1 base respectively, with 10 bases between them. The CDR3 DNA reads TGTGCCAGCTCTCCCGGGGTATCCTACGAGCAGTACTTC. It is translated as CASSPGVSYEQYF.

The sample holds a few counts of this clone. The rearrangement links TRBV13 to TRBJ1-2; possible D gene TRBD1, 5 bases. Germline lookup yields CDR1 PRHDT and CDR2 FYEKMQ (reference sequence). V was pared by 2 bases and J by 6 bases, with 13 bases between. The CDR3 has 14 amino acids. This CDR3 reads CASSLYGADHGYTF. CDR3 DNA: TGTGCCAGCAGCTTATATGGGGCCGACCATGGCTACACCTTC.

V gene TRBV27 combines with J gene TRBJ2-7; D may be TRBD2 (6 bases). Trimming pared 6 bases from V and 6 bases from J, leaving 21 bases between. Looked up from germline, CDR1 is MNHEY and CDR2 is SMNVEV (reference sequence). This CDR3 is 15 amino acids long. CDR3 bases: TGTGCCAGCAGCCCATTACGGCAGGGACTCACCGAGCAGTACTTC. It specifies CASSPLRQGLTEQYF.

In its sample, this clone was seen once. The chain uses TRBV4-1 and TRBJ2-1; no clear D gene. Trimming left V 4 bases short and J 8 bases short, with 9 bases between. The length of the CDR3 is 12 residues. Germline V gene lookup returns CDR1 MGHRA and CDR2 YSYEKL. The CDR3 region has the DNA TGCGCCAGCAGCCGGAATCGGGATGAGCAGTTCTTC. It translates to CASSRNRDEQFF.

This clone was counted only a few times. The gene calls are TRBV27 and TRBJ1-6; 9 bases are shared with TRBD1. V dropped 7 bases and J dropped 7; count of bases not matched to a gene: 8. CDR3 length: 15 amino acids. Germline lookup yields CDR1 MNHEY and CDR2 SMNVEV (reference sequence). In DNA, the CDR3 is TGTGCCAGCAAAATCCAGGGACAGGGAAATTCACCCCTCCACTTT. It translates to CASKIQGQGNSPLHF.

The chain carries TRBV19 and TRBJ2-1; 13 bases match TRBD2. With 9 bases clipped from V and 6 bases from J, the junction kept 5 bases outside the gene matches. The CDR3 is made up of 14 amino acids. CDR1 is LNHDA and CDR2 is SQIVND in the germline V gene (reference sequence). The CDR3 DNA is TGTGCCAGCAGGGGACTAGCGGGGACCAATGAGCAGTTCTTC. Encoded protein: CASRGLAGTNEQFF.

The CDR3 sequence is CASSPVGGFAGELFF. CDR3 sequence (DNA): TGTGCCAGCAGCCCGGTCGGGGGATTCGCCGGGGAGCTGTTTTTT. The chain carries TRBV11-2 and TRBJ2-2, with D possibly matching TRBD2 (6 bases). Trimming pared 5 bases from V and 6 bases from J, leaving 16 bases between. This CDR3 has 15 amino acids. Germline loops: CDR1 SGHAT, CDR2 FQNNGV.

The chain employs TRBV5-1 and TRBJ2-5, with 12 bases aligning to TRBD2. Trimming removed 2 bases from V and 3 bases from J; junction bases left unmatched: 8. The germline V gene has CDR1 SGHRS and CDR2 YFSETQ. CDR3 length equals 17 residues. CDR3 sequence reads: CASSFPSSGGAEETQYF. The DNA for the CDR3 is TGCGCCAGCAGCTTCCCCTCTAGCGGGGGGGCCGAAGAGACCCAGTACTTC. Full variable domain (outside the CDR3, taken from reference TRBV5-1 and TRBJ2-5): KAGVTQTPRYLIKTRGQQVTLSCSPISGHRSVSWYQQTPGQGLQFLFEYFSETQRNKGNFPGRFSGRQFSNSRSEMNVSTLELGDSALYLCASSFPSSGGAEETQYFGPGTRLLVL.

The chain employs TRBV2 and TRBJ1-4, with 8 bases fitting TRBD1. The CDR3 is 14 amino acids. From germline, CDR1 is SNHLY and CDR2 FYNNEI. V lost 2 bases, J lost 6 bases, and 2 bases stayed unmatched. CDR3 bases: TGTGCCAGCAGTGAAACGGGACAGGATGAAAAACTGTTTTTT. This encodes CASSETGQDEKLFF.

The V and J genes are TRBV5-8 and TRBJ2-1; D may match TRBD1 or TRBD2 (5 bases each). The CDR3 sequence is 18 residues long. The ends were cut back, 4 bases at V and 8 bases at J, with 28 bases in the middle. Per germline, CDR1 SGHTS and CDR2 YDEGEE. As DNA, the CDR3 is TGTGCCAGCAGCCCCGGGACGGCGGAACTTGGGATAGACGATGAGCAGTTCTTC. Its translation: CASSPGTAELGIDDEQFF. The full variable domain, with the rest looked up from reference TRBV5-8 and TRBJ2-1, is EAGVTQSPTHLIKTRGQQATLRCSPISGHTSVYWYQQALGLGLQFLLWYDEGEERNRGNFPPRFSGRQFPNYSSELNVNALELEDSALYLCASSPGTAELGIDDEQFFGPGTRLTVL.

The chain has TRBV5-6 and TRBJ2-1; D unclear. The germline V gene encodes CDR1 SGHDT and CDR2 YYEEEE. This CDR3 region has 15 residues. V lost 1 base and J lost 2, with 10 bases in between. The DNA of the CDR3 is TGTGCCAGCAGCTTGTTTCGGGCCGCCTACAATGAGCAGTTCTTC. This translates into CASSLFRAAYNEQFF.